These 11 T cell receptor beta chains were sequenced from one sample in a study of cytomegalovirus exposure and HLA in healthy donors. Researchers ran the PCR with 60 Vbeta and 13 Jbeta primers. The data were produced by immunoSEQ multiplex PCR, yet TCRdb's version contains in-frame clones alone and is incomplete. This sample has under 200,000 clones, with around 75% found just once. The material sequenced was PBMCs. The receptors stem from a female donor in good health and CMV-seronegative.

This chain uses TRBV18 with TRBJ2-2; 14 nucleotides align to TRBD2. V lost 5 bases and J lost 6; bases outside the gene matches: 11. The CDR3 extends over 18 amino acids. Per the germline V gene, CDR1 is KGHSH and CDR2 is LQKENI. The CDR3 DNA reads TGTGCCAGCTCATCCTCAATACCGGGACTAGCGGGAGCCGGGGAGCTGTTTTTT. Translated: CASSSSIPGLAGAGELFF.

There are a few counts of this clone. The chain combines TRBV12-2 with TRBJ2-7; the table calls TRBD2, which could not be checked here. TRBV12-2 is classified as a pseudogene. The CDR3 spans 16 residues. Here the CDR3 reads CASRLEGLAETYEQYF. DNA of the CDR3: TGTGCAAGTCGCTTAGAGGGACTAGCGGAGACCTACGAGCAGTACTTC.

This clone was found once. The chain is built from TRBV7-2 and TRBJ1-5; 9 nucleotides match TRBD1. CDR3 length: 16 amino acids. Looked up from germline, CDR1 is SGHTA and CDR2 is FQGNSA. V lost 5 bases, J lost 6 bases, and 11 bases stayed unmatched. The CDR3 reads CASSGTSGTGLQPQHF. The CDR3 DNA follows: TGTGCCAGCAGCGGTACCTCCGGGACAGGGCTTCAGCCCCAGCATTTT.

This clone was recorded once. The rearrangement joins TRBV2 to TRBJ2-3, with TRBD1 identical over 10 bases. V was pared by 6 bases and J by 5 bases, with 8 bases of the junction left unmatched. Per germline, CDR1 SNHLY and CDR2 FYNNEI. This CDR3 has 15 residues. CDR3 region: CASRDRQGARDTQYF. The CDR3 DNA is TGTGCCAGCAGAGACCGACAGGGGGCTAGAGATACGCAGTATTTT.

The rearrangement joins TRBV5-5 to TRBJ2-7, with TRBD2 matching over 7 bases. From germline, CDR1 is SGHKS and CDR2 YYEKEE (reference sequence). V lost 4 bases, J lost 7 bases, and 11 bases stayed unmatched. CDR3 length equals 14 residues. The CDR3 loop is CASSGTTRVREQYF. CDR3 nucleotide sequence: TGTGCCAGCAGCGGGACTACACGGGTCAGGGAGCAGTACTTC.

The chain has TRBV6-5 and TRBJ1-2; D ambiguous. Germline lookup yields CDR1 MNHEY and CDR2 SVGAGI. The CDR3 runs to 15 residues. Between the trimmed V and J ends, which lost 8 bases and 4 bases, there was a span of 20 bases. The CDR3: CASVPRAGGLYGYTF. The CDR3 nucleotides are TGTGCCAGCGTGCCTCGGGCAGGCGGGCTCTATGGCTACACCTTC.

This chain joins TRBV9 and TRBJ2-7; possible D gene TRBD2, 6 bases. The length of the CDR3 is 18 residues. Germline V gene data show CDR1 as SGDLS and CDR2 as YYNGEE. Trimming pared 3 bases from V and 0 bases from J, leaving 22 bases between. In DNA form, the CDR3 reads TGTGCCAGCAGCGCCCGACTAGAGGTCGGACCGAGCTCCTACGAGCAGTACTTC. As protein: CASSARLEVGPSSYEQYF.

This clone has just a few counts. The V and J genes are TRBV19 and TRBJ2-1, with TRBD2 matching 14 bases. The CDR3 loop spans 18 amino acids. Trimming cost V 1 base and J 5 bases; bases outside gene matches: 7. Germline CDR1 LNHDA, CDR2 SQIVND (reference sequence). In DNA form, the CDR3 reads TGTGCCAGTAGTATAGGGGGACTAGCGGGAGTAAAAAACAATGAGCAGTTCTTC. Amino acid sequence: CASSIGGLAGVKNNEQFF.

This rearrangement joins TRBV7-9 to TRBJ1-3, with D possibly being TRBD1 (5 bases). Germline V gene data show CDR1 as SEHNR and CDR2 as FQNEAQ (reference sequence). V dropped 6 bases and J dropped 4 bases, with 13 bases sitting between them. The CDR3 has 14 amino acids. CDR3 loop: CASSSTEAGNTIYF. The CDR3 nucleotides are TGTGCCAGCAGTTCGACAGAGGCCGGAAACACCATATATTTT.

The rearrangement uses TRBV11-2 and TRBJ1-1; the D is unclear. CDR3 length: 14 amino acids. The V and J ends lost 1 base and 1 base respectively, with 7 bases between them. The germline V gene encodes CDR1 SGHAT and CDR2 FQNNGV. Here the CDR3 DNA reads TGTGCCAGCAGCTTAGGAGACTCGAACACTGAAGCTTTCTTT. Translation gives CASSLGDSNTEAFF.

The V and J genes are TRBV18 and TRBJ1-5, with D tentatively TRBD1 (5 bases). The CDR3 loop spans 14 amino acids. CDR1 is KGHSH, CDR2 LQKENI, per germline. Trimming removed 2 bases from V and 6 bases from J, with 11 bases in between. The CDR3 DNA reads TGTGCCAGCTCACCAGGGGCAGTAAGTCAGCCCCAGCATTTT. Its translation is CASSPGAVSQPQHF. The full variable domain, with the rest looked up from reference TRBV18 and TRBJ1-5, is NAGVMQNPRHLVRRRGQEARLRCSPMKGHSHVYWYRQLPEEGLKFMVYLQKENIIDESGMPKERFSAEFPKEGPSILRIQQVVRGDSAAYFCASSPGAVSQPQHFGDGTRLSIL.